A single sample gave rise to the 20 T cell receptor beta chains below, sequenced in a study of T cell responses to AZD1222 COVID-19 vaccine. Assay used: immunoSEQ multiplex PCR; TCRdb lists only in-frame clones, some missing. Among roughly 140,000 clones listed, just under 95% were seen once. The starting material was peripheral blood, obtained on day 0 of AZD1222 vaccination. The origin of the receptors is an adult in good health.

This chain uses TRBV6-4 with TRBJ2-1, with D unclear. The CDR3 has 13 amino acids. Germline CDR1 MRHNA, CDR2 SNTAGT. The V end lost 2 bases, the J end lost 4 bases, and 6 bases lay between the germline ends. CDR3 protein: CASSDRAYNEQFF. CDR3 nucleotides: TGTGCCAGCAGTGACAGGGCGTACAATGAGCAGTTCTTC.

The gene calls are TRBV4-1 and TRBJ2-7; D is ambiguous. In germline, CDR1 is MGHRA, CDR2 YSYEKL. The germline V and J ends were trimmed by 2 bases and 8 bases, with 19 bases remaining between them. This CDR3 is built from 15 residues. The CDR3 region has the DNA TGCGCCAGCAGCCAACTTAGTACGGGCCCCCGGCAGCAGTACTTC. It translates to CASSQLSTGPRQQYF.

The V gene is TRBV19, the J gene TRBJ2-7; 10 bases match TRBD1. The CDR3 contains 13 residues. Germline values: CDR1 LNHDA, CDR2 SQIVND (reference sequence). V dropped 9 bases and J dropped 3; count of bases not matched to a gene: 5. CDR3 nucleotide sequence: TGTGCCAGCAAGACAGGGGGCAGCTACGAGCAGTACTTC. Translating it yields CASKTGGSYEQYF.

The chain employs TRBV2 and TRBJ1-5; D not certain. V lost 6 bases, J lost 0 bases, and 12 bases lay in between. CDR3 size: 15 residues. CDR1 SNHLY and CDR2 FYNNEI come from the germline V gene. The CDR3 bases are TGTGCCAGCAGCGGAGAGATCTATAGCAATCAGCCCCAGCATTTT. It specifies CASSGEIYSNQPQHF.

V usage is TRBV6-6 and J usage is TRBJ1-1; the D is unclear. Trimming pared 0 bases from V and 0 bases from J, leaving 11 bases between. Germline V gene lookup returns CDR1 MNHNY and CDR2 SVGAGI (reference sequence). This CDR3 comprises 16 residues. In DNA form, the CDR3 reads TGTGCCAGCAGTTACTCGATAGGCACATTGAACACTGAAGCTTTCTTT. Protein product: CASSYSIGTLNTEAFF.

V is TRBV19 and J is TRBJ2-7, with D unresolved. This CDR3 contains 15 residues. Germline V lookup: CDR1 LNHDA, CDR2 SQIVND (reference sequence). V shed 5 bases and J shed 1 base, with 15 bases lying between them. DNA of the CDR3: TGTGCCAGTAGTGTGGTAGGTTCGCGGTCCTACGAGCAGTACTTC. It specifies CASSVVGSRSYEQYF.

This chain joins TRBV2 and TRBJ1-1, with D uncertain. V was pared by 4 bases and J by 7 bases, with 13 bases between. The CDR3 is 13 residues long. The germline V gene encodes CDR1 SNHLY and CDR2 FYNNEI. The CDR3 reads CASSVSRLGEAFF. Here the CDR3 DNA reads TGTGCCAGCAGTGTGAGTAGGCTTGGTGAAGCTTTCTTT.

The J gene is TRBJ2-7, the V gene TRBV25-1; D call uncertain. This CDR3 is built from 15 residues. V lost 4 bases and J lost 6, with 19 bases in between. The germline V gene has CDR1 MGHDK and CDR2 SYGVNS. CDR3 residues: CASSGSTNPRAEQYF. The CDR3 DNA reads as TGTGCCAGCAGTGGCTCGACGAACCCAAGGGCCGAGCAGTACTTC.

In DNA form, the CDR3 reads TGTGCCAGCAGTGTCCGGGACTACAATGAGCAGTTCTTC. This codes for CASSVRDYNEQFF. The chain is built from TRBV6-2 or TRBV6-3 and TRBJ2-1; D is perhaps TRBD2 (5 bases). The germline V and J ends were trimmed by 5 bases and 3 bases, with 8 bases remaining between them. The germline gives CDR1 MNHEY, CDR2 SVGEGT. This CDR3 spans 13 amino acids.

The V call is TRBV6-1, the J call TRBJ1-4; 9 bases are shared with TRBD1. Germline lookup yields CDR1 MNHNS and CDR2 SASEGT. The length of the CDR3 is 14 residues. V was pared by 3 bases and J by 7 bases, with 3 bases of the junction left unmatched. The CDR3 reads CASSETGGGEKLFF. In DNA form, the CDR3 reads TGTGCCAGCAGTGAGACAGGGGGGGGTGAAAAACTGTTTTTT.

This chain connects TRBV19 to TRBJ2-1; 11 bases are a match to TRBD2. The CDR3 spans 15 residues. CDR1 is LNHDA and CDR2 is SQIVND in the germline V gene (reference sequence). The ends lost 4 bases at V and 4 bases at J; junction bases unmatched: 3. In nucleotides, the CDR3 is TGTGCCAGTAGTACCAGACTAGCGGGGTACAATGAGCAGTTCTTC. Its translation: CASSTRLAGYNEQFF.

The chain has TRBV12-5 and TRBJ2-1; D not certain. The V end was cut by 1 base, the J end by 10 bases, with 11 bases between. The CDR3 has 13 amino acids. CDR1 LGHNT and CDR2 FRNRAP come from the germline V gene. The CDR3 protein is CASGLGEEREQFF. In DNA form, the CDR3 reads TGTGCTAGTGGTTTGGGAGAGGAACGGGAGCAGTTCTTC.

The chain combines TRBV19 with TRBJ2-1, with 8 bases that match TRBD2. Germline assignment: CDR1 LNHDA and CDR2 SQIVND (reference sequence). Losses at the gene ends were 10 bases for V and 9 bases for J; bases not matched to a gene: 11. CDR3 size: 13 residues. The chain's CDR3 is CATSGTRKSEQFF. CDR3 in DNA: TGTGCCACCTCCGGGACTAGAAAAAGTGAGCAGTTCTTC. The full variable domain, with the rest looked up from reference TRBV19 and TRBJ2-1, is DGGITQSPKYLFRKEGQNVTLSCEQNLNHDAMYWYRQDPGQGLRLIYYSQIVNDFQKGDIAEGYSVSREKKESFPLTVTSAQKNPTAFYLCATSGTRKSEQFFGPGTRLTVL.

The chain links TRBV7-2 to TRBJ2-5; 15 bases are shared with TRBD2. Trimming took 4 bases from V and 5 from J; bases not matched to a gene: 14. Per the germline V gene, CDR1 is SGHTA and CDR2 is FQGNSA. This CDR3 spans 19 amino acids. The chain's CDR3 is CASSSQRTSGRGYSETQYF. The CDR3 coding sequence is TGTGCCAGCAGCTCCCAGAGGACTAGCGGGAGGGGGTACAGTGAGACCCAGTACTTC.

The chain uses TRBV20-1 and TRBJ2-7; D remains ambiguous. The length of the CDR3 is 11 residues. Looked up from germline, CDR1 is DFQATT and CDR2 is SNEGSKA (reference sequence). The V and J ends lost 7 bases and 4 bases respectively, with 11 bases between them. CDR3 in DNA: TGCAGTGGGGGAAAGCGATACGAGCAGTACTTC. This codes for CSGGKRYEQYF.

The V and J genes are TRBV25-1 and TRBJ2-7, with D uncertain. The CDR3 extends over 15 amino acids. Germline lookup yields CDR1 MGHDK and CDR2 SYGVNS. V was shortened by 3 bases and J by 0 bases, with 12 bases between the two germline ends. The CDR3 spells CASSDRGRSSYEQYF. DNA of the CDR3: TGTGCCAGCAGTGATCGTGGCAGAAGCTCCTACGAGCAGTACTTC.

The V call is TRBV5-4, the J call TRBJ2-1; D might be TRBD2 (5 bases). Looked up from germline, CDR1 is SGHNT and CDR2 is YYREEE (reference sequence). V lost 4 bases to trimming and J lost 9 bases, with 14 bases between them. The CDR3 runs 13 residues. The CDR3 DNA follows: TGTGCCAGCAGCGTTGGGGAGCTCGGTGAGCAGTTCTTC. Translating gives CASSVGELGEQFF.

V usage is TRBV7-9 and J usage is TRBJ1-1, with D possibly being TRBD1 (5 bases). This CDR3 is 14 amino acids long. The V gene's germline CDR1 is SEHNR and CDR2 FQNEAQ (reference sequence). Trimming took off 2 bases at V and 5 bases at J, with 12 bases between the two ends. CDR3: CASSLLTVVTEAFF. The CDR3 region has the DNA TGTGCCAGCAGCTTACTGACAGTCGTGACTGAAGCTTTCTTT.

This clone was seen only a few times. V is TRBV6-4 and J is TRBJ2-6; no reliable D call. The V and J ends lost 3 bases and 4 bases respectively, with 10 bases between them. CDR1 MRHNA and CDR2 SNTAGT come from the germline V gene. The CDR3 loop spans 15 amino acids. DNA of the CDR3: TGTGCCAGCAGTGAAAGCGTGGGGGGGGCCAACGTCCTGACTTTC. Translation gives CASSESVGGANVLTF.

The chain is built from TRBV6-5 and TRBJ2-7; 14 bases align to TRBD2. The germline V gene has CDR1 MNHEY and CDR2 SVGAGI. V was clipped by 6 bases and J by 5 bases; unmatched bases: 3. CDR3 length equals 14 residues. The CDR3 loop is CASSQGLAGDEQYF. The CDR3 bases are TGTGCCAGCAGCCAGGGACTAGCGGGAGACGAGCAGTACTTC.